This TCR beta chain was sequenced during a study of blood T cell repertoires in COVID-19. Looking at the study overall: T cells, B-cell-depleted T cells, or PBMCs provided the cDNA or gDNA that served as material.

Those enrolled in Seattle joined during active infection and were followed longitudinally afterward. CDR1 and CDR2 from the germline V gene are LGHDT and YNNKEL (reference sequence). V lost 4 bases to trimming and J lost 5 bases; unmatched junction nucleotides: 7. This CDR3 contains 15 residues. In the study's own analysis: It was from reference gene primer amplification that nucleated cell counts were estimated. Assay: immunoSEQ multiplex PCR; the TCRdb copy retains only in-frame clones and omits some. V and J calls and clone size follow that table, whereas D and trimming were derived from the DNA. The repertoire holds fewer than 250,000 clones, roughly 84% seen once, with more than 9% in the top ten.

This receptor was identified in a woman over 75 with COVID-19, enrolled during active disease. The sample was peripheral blood. The V and J genes are TRBV3-1 (or the pseudogene TRBV3-2) and TRBJ1-4; 7 bases are shared with TRBD1. The CDR3 DNA sequence: TGTGCCAGCAGCCCTCGGAGACAGGGAAATGAAAAACTGTTTTTT. This gives the protein CASSPRRQGNEKLFF.